A single sample gave rise to the 10 T cell receptor beta chains below, sequenced in a study of T cells in Graves' hyperthyroidism and ophthalmopathy (dated by TCRdb to about 2019). Libraries were made using multiplex PCR. Instrument on record: Illumina HiSeq 2000. Amplification of TCR beta CDR3 regions was carried out from RNA transcripts. The first round of RT-PCR for the TCR CDR3 was performed with the HTBI primer set and the Qiagen OneStep RT-PCR kit. TCRdb reanalyzed the raw reads on its own, using fastp at Q25 for trimming and MiXCR for clone calling, and kept in-frame beta chains. Rows matching on CDR3 protein sequence are summarized as one entry with the most common DNA and genes. Across this sample there are hundreds of thousands of distinct CDR3 sequences, with roughly a third seen only once. Together, the top ten hold more than 25% of the sample. The specimen was blood. The receptors here all came from a woman aged 40 to 50 with Graves' hyperthyroidism.

This clonotype was seen more than once but under ten times. This chain links TRBV20-1 with TRBJ2-2, with D perhaps TRBD1 (6 bases). CDR3 length: 13 residues. Looked up from germline, CDR1 is DFQATT and CDR2 is SNEGSKA (reference sequence). The germline V and J ends were trimmed by 8 bases and 1 base, with 11 bases remaining between them. The CDR3 DNA reads as TGCAGTACCGAGGACAGGAACACCGGGGAGCTGTTTTTT. This sequence encodes CSTEDRNTGELFF.

The V call is TRBV7-2, the J call TRBJ2-2; D may be TRBD1 (5 bases). CDR1 is SGHTA and CDR2 is FQGNSA in the germline V gene. This CDR3 region has 16 residues. Trimming left V 0 bases short and J 0 bases short, with 8 bases between. CDR3: CASSLAGPANTGELFF. As DNA, the CDR3 is TGTGCCAGCAGCTTAGCGGGGCCAGCGAACACCGGGGAGCTGTTTTTT.

In its sample, this clonotype was seen many times. This chain joins TRBV29-1 and TRBJ1-3; 9 bases are shared with TRBD1. Germline-derived CDR1 and CDR2 are SQVTM and ANQGSEA. The CDR3 covers 13 residues. The V segment lost 3 bases and the J segment 4 bases; nucleotides outside the gene matches: 1. CDR3 region: CSVEGQGGNTIYF. The CDR3 DNA sequence: TGCAGCGTTGAGGGACAGGGAGGAAACACCATATATTTT.

This clonotype was detected ten times or more. The genes are TRBV10-3 and TRBJ1-5; no definite D call. The ends were cut back, 3 bases at V and 5 bases at J, with 5 bases in the middle. CDR1 is ENHRY and CDR2 is SYGVKD in the germline V gene. The CDR3 runs to 12 residues. CDR3 sequence (DNA): TGTGCCATCAGTGATGTAGATCAGCCCCAGCATTTT. It is translated as CAISDVDQPQHF.

For this clonotype: A much larger clone differs by one base, so this may be a read error. V and J are TRBV10-2 and TRBJ2-7; D unclear. The V gene's germline CDR1 is WSHSY and CDR2 SAAADI. The germline V and J ends were trimmed by 3 bases and 3 bases, with 12 bases remaining between them. CDR3 length: 14 amino acids. This chain's CDR3 is CASSEGFGIYEQYF. CDR3 DNA sequence: TGCGCCAGCAGTGAAGGTTTCGGAATCTACGAGCAGTACTTC.

The genes are TRBV11-1 and TRBJ2-6; possibly TRBD2 for D (6 bases). This CDR3 has 16 amino acids. Trimming cost V 5 bases and J 5 bases, with 16 bases left between them. The germline V gene encodes CDR1 SGHAT and CDR2 FQDESV (reference sequence). The CDR3 nucleotides read TGTGCCAGCAGCCCCCGGGGGACTTATTGGGCCAACGTCCTGACTTTC. The encoded protein is CASSPRGTYWANVLTF.

The rearrangement links TRBV5-8 to TRBJ2-7; D is possibly TRBD2 (5 bases). CDR1 is SGHTS and CDR2 is YDEGEE in the germline V gene. This CDR3 has 14 amino acids. Trimming cost V 2 bases and J 2 bases, with 11 bases left between them. CDR3 in amino acids: CASSFGSVTYEQYF. For the CDR3, the DNA is TGTGCCAGCAGCTTTGGGAGCGTAACCTACGAGCAGTACTTC.

The gene calls are TRBV7-2 and TRBJ1-5; tentative D call: TRBD1 (6 bases). The CDR3 is 16 amino acids. Germline values: CDR1 SGHTA, CDR2 FQGNSA. V lost 8 bases and J 2 bases, leaving 19 bases between the germline ends. CDR3: CASSPPTGPRNQPQHF. The CDR3, as DNA: TGTGCCAGCTCACCACCGACAGGCCCTCGCAATCAGCCCCAGCATTTT.

This clonotype was seen more than once but under ten times. The chain combines TRBV27 with TRBJ2-5; a possible D gene is TRBD1 (6 bases). CDR1 MNHEY and CDR2 SMNVEV come from the germline V gene (reference sequence). V lost 1 base and J 1 base, leaving 7 bases between the germline ends. The CDR3 has 14 residues. Written as DNA, the CDR3 is TGTGCCAGCAGTTTATTGGGGGCCCAAGAGACCCAGTACTTC. Encoded protein: CASSLLGAQETQYF.

Many counts were recorded for this clonotype. The J gene is TRBJ1-1, the V gene TRBV15; D not resolved. The CDR3 loop spans 12 amino acids. In germline, CDR1 is LNHNV, CDR2 YYDKDF (reference sequence). The V end was cut by 3 bases, the J end by 3 bases, with 5 bases between. This CDR3 is CATSSGYTEAFF. The DNA for the CDR3 is TGTGCCACCAGCAGTGGATACACTGAAGCTTTCTTT.